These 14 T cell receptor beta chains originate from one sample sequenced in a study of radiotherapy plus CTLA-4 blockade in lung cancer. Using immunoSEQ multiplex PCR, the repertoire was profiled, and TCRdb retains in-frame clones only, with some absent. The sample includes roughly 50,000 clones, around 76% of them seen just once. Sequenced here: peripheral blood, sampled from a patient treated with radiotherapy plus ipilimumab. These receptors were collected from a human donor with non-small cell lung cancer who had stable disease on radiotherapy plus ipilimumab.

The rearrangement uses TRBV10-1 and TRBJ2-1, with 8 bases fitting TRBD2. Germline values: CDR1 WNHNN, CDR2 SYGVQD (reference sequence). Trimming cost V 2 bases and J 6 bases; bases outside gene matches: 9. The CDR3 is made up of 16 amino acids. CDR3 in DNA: TGCGCCAGCAGTGAGGGCGGGGCGGGGGGACTCAATGAGCAGTTCTTC. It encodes CASSEGGAGGLNEQFF.

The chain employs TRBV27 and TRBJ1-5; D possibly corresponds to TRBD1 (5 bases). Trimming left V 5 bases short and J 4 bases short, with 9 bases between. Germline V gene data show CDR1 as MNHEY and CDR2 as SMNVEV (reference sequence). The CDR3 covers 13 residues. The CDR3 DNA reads TGTGCCAGCAGTCCCAGGGTAAATCAGCCCCAGCATTTT. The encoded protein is CASSPRVNQPQHF.

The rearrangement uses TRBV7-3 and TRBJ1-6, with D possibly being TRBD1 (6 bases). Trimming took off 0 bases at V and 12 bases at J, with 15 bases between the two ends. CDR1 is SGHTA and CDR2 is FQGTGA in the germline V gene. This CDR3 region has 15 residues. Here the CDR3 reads CASSLTGNKGVPLHF. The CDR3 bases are TGTGCCAGCAGCTTAACAGGGAACAAGGGGGTACCCCTCCACTTT.

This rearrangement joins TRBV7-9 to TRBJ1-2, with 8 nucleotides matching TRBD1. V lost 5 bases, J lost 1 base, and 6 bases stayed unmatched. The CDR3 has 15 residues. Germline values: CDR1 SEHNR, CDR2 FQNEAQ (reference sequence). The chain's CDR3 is CASSQGQANNYGYTF. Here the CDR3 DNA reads TGTGCCAGCAGCCAGGGACAGGCGAATAACTATGGCTACACCTTC.

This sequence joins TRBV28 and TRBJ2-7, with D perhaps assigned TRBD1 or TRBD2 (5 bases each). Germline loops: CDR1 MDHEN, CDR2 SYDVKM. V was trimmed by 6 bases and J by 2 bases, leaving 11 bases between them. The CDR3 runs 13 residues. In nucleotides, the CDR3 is TGTGCCAGCAGGGGGACGGCGACCTACGAGCAGTACGTC. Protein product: CASRGTATYEQYV.

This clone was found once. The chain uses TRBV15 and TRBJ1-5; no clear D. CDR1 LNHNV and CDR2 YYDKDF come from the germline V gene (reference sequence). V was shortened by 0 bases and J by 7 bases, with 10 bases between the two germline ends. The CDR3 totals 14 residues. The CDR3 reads CATSRDTVNQPQHF. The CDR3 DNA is TGTGCCACCAGCAGAGATACAGTGAACCAGCCCCAGCATTTT.

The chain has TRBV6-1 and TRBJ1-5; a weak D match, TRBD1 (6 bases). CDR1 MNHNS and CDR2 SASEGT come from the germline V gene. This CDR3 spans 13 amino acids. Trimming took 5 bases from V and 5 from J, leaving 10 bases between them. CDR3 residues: CASSYPGDQPQHF. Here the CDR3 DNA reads TGTGCCAGCAGTTATCCAGGGGATCAGCCCCAGCATTTT.

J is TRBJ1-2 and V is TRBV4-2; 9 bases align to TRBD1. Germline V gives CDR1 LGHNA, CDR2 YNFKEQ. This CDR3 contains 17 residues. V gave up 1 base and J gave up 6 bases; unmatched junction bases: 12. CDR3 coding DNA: TGTGCCAGCAGCCAAGCCCGGGACAGGGCAGATACCCATGGCTACACCTTC. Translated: CASSQARDRADTHGYTF.

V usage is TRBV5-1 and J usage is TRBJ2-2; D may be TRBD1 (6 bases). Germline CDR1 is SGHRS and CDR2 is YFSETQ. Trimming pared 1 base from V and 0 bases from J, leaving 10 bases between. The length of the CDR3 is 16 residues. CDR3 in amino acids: CASSLTGKTNTGELFF. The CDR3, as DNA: TGCGCCAGCAGCTTGACAGGGAAAACGAACACCGGGGAGCTGTTTTTT.

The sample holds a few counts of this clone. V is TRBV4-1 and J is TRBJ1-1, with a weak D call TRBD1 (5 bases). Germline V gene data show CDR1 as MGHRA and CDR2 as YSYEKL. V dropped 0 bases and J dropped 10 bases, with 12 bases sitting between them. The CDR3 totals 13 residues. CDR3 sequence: CASSQDPTARAFF. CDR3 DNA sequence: TGCGCCAGCAGCCAAGATCCGACAGCCCGAGCTTTCTTT.

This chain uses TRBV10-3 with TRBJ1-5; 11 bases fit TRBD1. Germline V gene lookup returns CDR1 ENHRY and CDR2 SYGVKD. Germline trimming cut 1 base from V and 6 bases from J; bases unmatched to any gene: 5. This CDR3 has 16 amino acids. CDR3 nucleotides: TGTGCCATCAGTGAGTTAGGGACAGGGGGTAGTCAGCCCCAGCATTTT. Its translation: CAISELGTGGSQPQHF.

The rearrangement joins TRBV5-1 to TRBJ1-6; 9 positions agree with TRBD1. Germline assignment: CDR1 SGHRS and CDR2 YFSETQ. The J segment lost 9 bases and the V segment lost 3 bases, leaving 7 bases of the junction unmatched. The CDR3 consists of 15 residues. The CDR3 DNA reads TGCGCCAGCAGCTCGCCGGGACAGGGTACTTCACCCCTCCACTTT. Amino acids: CASSSPGQGTSPLHF.

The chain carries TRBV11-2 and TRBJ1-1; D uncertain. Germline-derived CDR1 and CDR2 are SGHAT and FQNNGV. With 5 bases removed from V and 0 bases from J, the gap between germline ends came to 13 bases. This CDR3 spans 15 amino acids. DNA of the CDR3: TGTGCCAGCAGCCCGTCGGGCAGCTTGAACACTGAAGCTTTCTTT. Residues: CASSPSGSLNTEAFF.

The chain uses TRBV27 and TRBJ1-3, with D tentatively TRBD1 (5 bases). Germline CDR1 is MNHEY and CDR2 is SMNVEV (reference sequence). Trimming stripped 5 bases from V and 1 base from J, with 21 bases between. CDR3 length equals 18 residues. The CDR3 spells CASSPRPPREGSGNTIYF. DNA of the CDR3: TGTGCCAGCAGTCCCCGACCCCCAAGGGAGGGGTCTGGAAACACCATATATTTT.